This T cell receptor beta chain was documented in a study of T-cell memory formation after mild COVID-19. This clonotype was seen only a few times. Its specificity is not known. Notes on the study in general: CD4+ clones that contracted lay mainly in CM and EM; CD8+ ones lay in EMRA. CD4/CD8 balance held among clones contracting day 15 to 85, and later expanders leaned CD4+.

This CDR3 has 18 residues. Germline loops: CDR1 SNHLY, CDR2 FYNNEI. With 8 bases clipped from V and 4 bases from J, the junction kept 20 bases outside the gene matches. TCRdb used MiXCR to reprocess the 5' RACE reads, holding one entry per CDR3 protein. This sample has more than 100,000 distinct CDR3 sequences; about 5.9% occur once, and the top ten carry roughly 2.2%. The sequenced sample was PBMCs or a T cell subset sorted from them (not recorded which). The V and J genes are TRBV2 and TRBJ2-1; 7 nucleotides line up with TRBD1. The source is an adult woman who had mild COVID-19 (a few samples of this study predate the infection). Cell type and time point are not known. The chain's CDR3 is CASLTGTASPRAYNEQFF. CDR3 in DNA: TGTGCCAGCCTGACCGGGACAGCGTCCCCCCGGGCATACAATGAGCAGTTCTTC. The full variable domain, in which reference TRBV2 and TRBJ2-1 provide the parts outside the CDR3, is EPEVTQTPSHQVTQMGQEVILRCVPISNHLYFYWYRQILGQKVEFLVSFYNNEISEKSEIFDDQFSVERPDGSNFTLKIRSTKLEDSAMYFCASLTGTASPRAYNEQFFGPGTRLTVL.